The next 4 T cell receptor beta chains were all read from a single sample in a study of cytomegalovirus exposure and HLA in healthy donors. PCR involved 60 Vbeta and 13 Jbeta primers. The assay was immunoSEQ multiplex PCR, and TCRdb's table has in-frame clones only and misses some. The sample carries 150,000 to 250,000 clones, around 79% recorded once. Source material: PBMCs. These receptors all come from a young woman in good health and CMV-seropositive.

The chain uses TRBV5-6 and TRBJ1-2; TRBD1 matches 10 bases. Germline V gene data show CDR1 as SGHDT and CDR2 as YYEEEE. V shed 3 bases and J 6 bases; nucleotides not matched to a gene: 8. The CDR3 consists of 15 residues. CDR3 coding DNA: TGTGCCAGCAGCTCTGGGGGGACAGGGGTAAATGGCTACACCTTC. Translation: CASSSGGTGVNGYTF.

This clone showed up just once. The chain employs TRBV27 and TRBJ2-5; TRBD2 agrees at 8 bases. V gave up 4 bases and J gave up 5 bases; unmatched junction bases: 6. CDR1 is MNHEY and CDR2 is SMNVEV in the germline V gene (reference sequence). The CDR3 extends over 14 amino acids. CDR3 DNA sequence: TGTGCCAGCAGTTACCGATCGGGGGGGGAGACCCAGTACTTC. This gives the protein CASSYRSGGETQYF.

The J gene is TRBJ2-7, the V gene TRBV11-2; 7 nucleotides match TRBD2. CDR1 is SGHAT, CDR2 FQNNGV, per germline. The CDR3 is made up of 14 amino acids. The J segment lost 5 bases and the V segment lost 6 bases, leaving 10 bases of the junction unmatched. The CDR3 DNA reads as TGTGCCAGCAGTCTCGCGGGGGTCGGGGACGAGCAGTACTTC. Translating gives CASSLAGVGDEQYF.

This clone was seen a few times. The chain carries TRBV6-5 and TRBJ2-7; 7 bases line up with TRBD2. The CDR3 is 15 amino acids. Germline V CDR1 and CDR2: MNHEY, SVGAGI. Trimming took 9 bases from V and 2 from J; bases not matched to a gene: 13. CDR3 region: CASWGGSGEAYEQYF. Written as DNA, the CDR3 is TGTGCCAGTTGGGGAGGGAGCGGGGAAGCCTACGAGCAGTACTTC.